These 28 T cell receptor beta chains originate from one sample sequenced in a study of glioma-infiltrating T cells (dated by TCRdb to about 2016). Sequencing instrument: Illumina MiSeq. TCR alpha and beta CDR3 regions were amplified with the iRepertoire nested amplicon-rescue multiplex PCR (arm-PCR) platform from RNA. The public reads were run again by TCRdb, first through fastp at Q25 and then through MiXCR, and only productive beta chains were kept. A single entry per CDR3 protein holds the most common genes and DNA from its merged rows. Present in this sample are around 190,000 distinct CDR3 sequences, around 40% of which were seen just once. Jointly, the top ten make up roughly 5.2% of the sample. Sequenced sample: glioma tissue, nonneoplastic brain tissue, or PBMCs (not recorded which). Receptors were obtained from a human donor with low-grade glioma or glioblastoma, undergoing nonglioma brain surgery, or in good health (not recorded which).

As to this clonotype: A junction boundary mismatches the germline segment, possibly from a read error. The rearrangement joins TRBV7-9 to TRBJ2-7; maybe TRBD1 (6 bases). Looked up from germline, CDR1 is SEHNR and CDR2 is FQNEAQ (reference sequence). The CDR3 runs 16 residues. This CDR3 reads CASSNTPGTITYEKYF. In DNA, the CDR3 is TGTGCCAGCAGCAACACCCCCGGGACAATCACCTACGAGAAGTACTTC. Full variable domain (outside the CDR3, taken from reference TRBV7-9 and TRBJ2-7): DTGVSQNPRHKITKRGQNVTFRCDPISEHNRLYWYRQTLGQGPEFLTYFQNEAQLEKSRLLSDRFSAERPKGSFSTLEIQRTEQGDSAMYLCASSNTPGTITYEKYFGPGTRLTVT.

Comment on this clonotype: At one end, the junction sequence differs from germline, possibly due to a read error. V is TRBV20-1 and J is TRBJ1-2; weak D call: TRBD1 (5 bases). This CDR3 has 14 residues. CDR1 and CDR2 (germline): DFQATT, SNEGSKA (reference sequence). The CDR3 sequence is CSARDRGTDYGYNF. The CDR3 DNA reads TGCAGTGCTAGAGACCGCGGGACTGACTATGGCTACAACTTC.

This clonotype was counted only a few times. The chain combines TRBV4-1 with TRBJ1-4; 9 nucleotides align to TRBD1. V dropped 0 bases and J dropped 5; count of bases not matched to a gene: 1. Germline assignment: CDR1 MGHRA and CDR2 YSYEKL. The CDR3 loop spans 15 amino acids. Here the CDR3 DNA reads TGCGCCAGCAGCCAAGATGGGACAGGGAATGAAAAACTGTTTTTT. Its protein is CASSQDGTGNEKLFF.

A note on this clonotype: A much larger clone is a single base away; this may be a read error. This sequence joins TRBV2 and TRBJ1-1; TRBD1 is a possible D gene (6 bases). Germline values: CDR1 SNHLY, CDR2 FYNNEI. The CDR3 runs 12 residues. The CDR3 sequence is CASSTGYTEDFF. The CDR3 DNA reads as TGTGCCAGCAGTACAGGGTACACTGAAGATTTCTTT.

In its sample, this clonotype was seen many times. The chain has TRBV28 and TRBJ1-5, with no clear D. CDR3 size: 16 residues. Germline CDR1 and CDR2: MDHEN and SYDVKM. V was clipped by 6 bases and J by 2 bases, with 17 bases between them. CDR3 loop: CASSPVRRAGNQPQHF. The CDR3 region has the DNA TGTGCCAGCAGCCCCGTTCGGCGAGCGGGCAATCAGCCCCAGCATTTT. The full variable domain, rest sourced from reference TRBV28 and TRBJ1-5, is DVKVTQSSRYLVKRTGEKVFLECVQDMDHENMFWYRQDPGLGLRLIYFSYDVKMKEKGDIPEGYSVSREKKERFSLILESASTNQTSMYLCASSPVRRAGNQPQHFGDGTRLSIL.

Worth noting for this clonotype: A single base separates this from a much larger clone, so it may be a read error. This chain uses TRBV6-1 with TRBJ2-1; 9 nucleotides match TRBD1. CDR3 length: 15 residues. Germline V gene data show CDR1 as MNHNS and CDR2 as SASEGT. V lost 6 bases and J lost 11; bases outside the gene matches: 14. The CDR3 is CASSQDLGQGNKQFF. The CDR3 DNA sequence: TGTGCCAGCAGCCAAGATTTGGGACAGGGTAATAAGCAGTTCTTC.

The V and J genes are TRBV19 and TRBJ1-1; maybe TRBD1 (6 bases). Trimming pared 5 bases from V and 10 bases from J, leaving 20 bases between. This CDR3 contains 14 residues. In germline, CDR1 is LNHDA, CDR2 SQIVND (reference sequence). The CDR3 bases are TGTGCCAGTAGTCCCAGACGGGGGGCTATAGGAGCTTTCTTT. Translation gives CASSPRRGAIGAFF.

Notes on this clonotype: A much larger clone differs from this one at a single base, so this may be a read error. The chain combines TRBV11-1 with TRBJ1-1, with 8 bases that match TRBD1. Germline V gene data show CDR1 as SGHAT and CDR2 as FQDESV (reference sequence). CDR3 length equals 14 residues. CDR3 DNA sequence: TGTGTCAGCAGGAGGGGACAGGAGGACACTGAAGCTTTCTTT. This gives the protein CVSRRGQEDTEAFF.

This clonotype was detected a few times. The chain recombines TRBV14 with TRBJ2-7; D remains ambiguous. Between the trimmed V and J ends, which lost 0 bases and 2 bases, there was a span of 8 bases. This CDR3 contains 14 residues. Germline V gene data show CDR1 as SGHDN and CDR2 as FVKESK. The CDR3 bases are TGTGCCAGCAGCCAAGATGTAGATACCTACGAGCAGTACTTC. Residues: CASSQDVDTYEQYF.

This clonotype was counted many times. The chain employs TRBV20-1 and TRBJ2-5; D remains unclear. Germline CDR1 DFQATT, CDR2 SNEGSKA (reference sequence). Trimming shortened V by 0 bases and J by 1 base, and 9 bases separated the two germline ends. The CDR3 is 14 residues long. CDR3 sequence reads: CSARDRVGQETQYF. The CDR3 DNA reads TGCAGTGCTAGAGATCGGGTGGGCCAAGAGACCCAGTACTTC.

Details on this clonotype: This may stem from a read error, because a much larger clone lies one nucleotide away. V usage is TRBV19 and J usage is TRBJ1-1; D is undetermined. The CDR3 is 12 residues long. The germline V gene has CDR1 LNHDA and CDR2 SQIVND (reference sequence). The CDR3 nucleotides are TGTTCCAGTAGTAGCAGGATCTCGGGAGCTTTCTTT. Translated, it gives CSSSSRISGAFF. The full variable domain, completed using reference TRBV19 and TRBJ1-1, is DGGITQSPKYLFRKEGQNVTLSCEQNLNHDAMYWYRQDPGQGLRLIYYSQIVNDFQKGDIAEGYSVSREKKESFPLTVTSAQKNPTAFYLCSSSSRISGAFFGQGTRLTVV.

In this sample, this clonotype turned up once. A much larger clone differs by one base, so this may be a read error. The chain has TRBV20-1 and TRBJ2-3; D is undetermined. CDR1 and CDR2 (germline): DFQATT, SNEGSKA (reference sequence). The CDR3 has 16 residues. CDR3 sequence (DNA): TGCAGTGCTAGAGATAGGCGCCTGGGGAACACAGATACGAAGTATTTT. Its protein product is CSARDRRLGNTDTKYF.

This clonotype was seen repeatedly, ten times or more. The chain joins TRBV27 to TRBJ1-1; D gene ambiguous. V was trimmed by 2 bases and J by 6 bases, leaving 10 bases between them. CDR1 and CDR2 from the germline V gene are MNHEY and SMNVEV (reference sequence). This CDR3 region has 13 residues. The CDR3: CASSLQAVSEAFF. The CDR3 DNA reads TGTGCCAGCAGTTTACAGGCCGTCTCTGAAGCTTTCTTT.

This clonotype was picked up a small number of times. The CDR3 sequence: CASSLRDAPRYEQYF. The CDR3, as DNA: TGTGCCAGCAGCCTCCGGGACGCGCCCCGTTACGAGCAGTACTTC. The rearrangement joins TRBV4-2 to TRBJ2-7; the D gene could be TRBD1 or TRBD2 (5 bases each). Trimming removed 4 bases from V and 4 bases from J, with 17 bases in between. Germline V gives CDR1 LGHNA, CDR2 YNFKEQ. The CDR3 runs to 15 residues.

This clonotype was detected ten times or more. The chain joins TRBV14 to TRBJ2-5; 7 nucleotides line up with TRBD2. V was clipped by 0 bases and J by 5 bases; unmatched bases: 9. The CDR3 is made up of 16 amino acids. The V gene's germline CDR1 is SGHDN and CDR2 FVKESK. The CDR3 here is CASSQDPGPGGETQYF. The CDR3 region has the DNA TGTGCCAGCAGCCAAGACCCGGGACCGGGGGGTGAGACCCAGTACTTC.

The CDR3 sequence: CASSTASGGETQYF. In DNA form, the CDR3 reads TGTGCCAGCAGCACCGCTAGCGGTGGAGAGACCCAGTACTTC. The chain employs TRBV7-9 and TRBJ2-5; TRBD2 matches 7 bases. This CDR3 contains 14 residues. V was clipped by 5 bases and J by 4 bases; unmatched bases: 7. Germline CDR1 reads SEHNR; CDR2 reads FQNEAQ (reference sequence).

The sample holds many counts of this clonotype. The rearrangement links TRBV7-6 to TRBJ2-7; possibly TRBD1 for D (5 bases). The CDR3 is made up of 12 amino acids. Germline V gene lookup returns CDR1 SGHVS and CDR2 FNYEAQ. V lost 3 bases to trimming and J lost 7 bases, with 10 bases between them. The CDR3 nucleotides are TGTGCCAGCAGCTTTGTAGGGGAAGAGCAGTACTTC. This translates into CASSFVGEEQYF.

This clonotype was seen at least ten times. V usage is TRBV12-3 or TRBV12-4 and J usage is TRBJ2-1; D is tentatively TRBD1 or TRBD2 (5 bases each). Deletions cut 3 bases from V and 5 bases from J, with 11 bases between. This CDR3 has 14 amino acids. The CDR3 DNA follows: TGTGCCAGCAGTTTTGGGGGTAGGGACAATGAGCAGTTCTTC. Translation: CASSFGGRDNEQFF.

This clonotype was detected ten times or more. The CDR3 spells CATSDPVRQSDTQYF. The CDR3 region has the DNA TGTGCCACCAGTGATCCTGTCAGACAGTCCGATACGCAGTATTTT. V is TRBV24-1 and J is TRBJ2-3, with D possibly being TRBD1 (5 bases). This CDR3 contains 15 residues. The ends were cut back, 3 bases at V and 6 bases at J, with 15 bases in the middle. Per the germline V gene, CDR1 is KGHDR and CDR2 is SFDVKD.

The sample holds a few counts of this clonotype. The rearrangement links TRBV6-1 to TRBJ1-4; TRBD1 aligns across 10 bases. The CDR3 loop spans 14 amino acids. Unmatched junction bases numbered 5, after V lost 5 bases and J lost 8 bases. The germline gives CDR1 MNHNS, CDR2 SASEGT. This CDR3 reads CASSLRDRGEKLFF. DNA for the CDR3: TGTGCCAGCAGTCTCCGGGACAGGGGCGAAAAACTGTTTTTT.

On this clonotype itself: A junction boundary mismatches the germline segment, possibly from a read error. The V call is TRBV6-6, the J call TRBJ1-1, with D uncertain. The CDR3 runs to 13 residues. CDR1 and CDR2 (germline): MNHNY, SVGAGI (reference sequence). The DNA for the CDR3 is TGTGCCAGCAGTCCAAAGATTAACACTGAAGCCCTCTTT. It translates to CASSPKINTEALF.

The gene calls are TRBV18 and TRBJ1-4; no clear D. The CDR3 sequence is 13 residues long. Germline CDR1 KGHSH, CDR2 LQKENI. V was clipped by 9 bases and J by 1 base, with 9 bases between them. The CDR3 is CARSEGTNEKLFF. CDR3 in DNA: TGTGCCAGATCAGAAGGAACTAATGAAAAACTGTTTTTT.

On this clonotype itself: This sequence may be a read error, since a much larger clone differs from it by one base. The chain recombines TRBV25-1 with TRBJ1-6; 10 positions agree with TRBD1. The CDR3 is 14 residues long. The V gene's germline CDR1 is MGHDK and CDR2 SYGVNS. The CDR3 spells CASLGGTGDSPPHF. In nucleotides, the CDR3 is TGTGCCAGCCTGGGGGGGACAGGGGATTCACCCCCCCACTTT. The full variable domain, its missing parts supplied by reference TRBV25-1 and TRBJ1-6, is EADIYQTPRYLVIGTGKKITLECSQTMGHDKMYWYQQDPGMELHLIHYSYGVNSTEKGDLSSESTVSRIRTEHFPLTLESARPSHTSQYLCASLGGTGDSPPHFGNGTRLTVT.

This clonotype was recorded a few times. The rearrangement uses TRBV18 and TRBJ1-1; D is unclear. The germline gives CDR1 KGHSH, CDR2 LQKENI. The CDR3 spans 15 residues. V was shortened by 6 bases and J by 1 base, with 15 bases between the two germline ends. The CDR3 nucleotides read TGTGCCAGCTCTCAAAACGGCATCGAGAACACTGAAGCTTTCTTT. Protein sequence: CASSQNGIENTEAFF.

This clonotype was seen a handful of times. The rearrangement links TRBV12-3 or TRBV12-4 to TRBJ2-5; 9 bases line up with TRBD1. The CDR3 runs to 16 residues. The ends lost 5 bases at V and 2 bases at J; junction bases unmatched: 9. The CDR3 DNA follows: TGTGCCAGCAGTCCCTCGACAGGGGGACCTCAAGAGACCCAGTACTTC. Translation: CASSPSTGGPQETQYF.

The chain uses TRBV6-5 and TRBJ2-7; TRBD2 agrees at 10 bases. CDR1 and CDR2 (germline): MNHEY, SVGAGI. This CDR3 is 14 amino acids long. J was trimmed by 1 base and V by 6 bases; bases with no gene match: 3. CDR3 in amino acids: CASRGSGGSYEQYF. The CDR3 region has the DNA TGTGCCAGCAGGGGTAGCGGGGGGTCCTACGAGCAGTACTTC.

This clonotype has a count of ten or more. The chain is built from TRBV7-2 and TRBJ2-1; no clear D. V dropped 5 bases and J dropped 0 bases, with 11 bases sitting between them. The CDR3 contains 15 residues. Germline V gene data show CDR1 as SGHTA and CDR2 as FQGNSA. CDR3 residues: CASSQERSSYNEQFF. CDR3 coding DNA: TGTGCCAGCAGCCAGGAGCGTTCCTCCTACAATGAGCAGTTCTTC.

At least ten counts were recorded for this clonotype. The rearrangement joins TRBV4-1 to TRBJ2-3; weak D call: TRBD2 (6 bases). Looked up from germline, CDR1 is MGHRA and CDR2 is YSYEKL. Deletions cut 0 bases from V and 4 bases from J, with 14 bases between. The CDR3 consists of 16 residues. The CDR3 DNA sequence: TGCGCCAGCAGCCAAGATAGGGCTAGCGTTGCAGATACGCAGTATTTT. This encodes CASSQDRASVADTQYF.